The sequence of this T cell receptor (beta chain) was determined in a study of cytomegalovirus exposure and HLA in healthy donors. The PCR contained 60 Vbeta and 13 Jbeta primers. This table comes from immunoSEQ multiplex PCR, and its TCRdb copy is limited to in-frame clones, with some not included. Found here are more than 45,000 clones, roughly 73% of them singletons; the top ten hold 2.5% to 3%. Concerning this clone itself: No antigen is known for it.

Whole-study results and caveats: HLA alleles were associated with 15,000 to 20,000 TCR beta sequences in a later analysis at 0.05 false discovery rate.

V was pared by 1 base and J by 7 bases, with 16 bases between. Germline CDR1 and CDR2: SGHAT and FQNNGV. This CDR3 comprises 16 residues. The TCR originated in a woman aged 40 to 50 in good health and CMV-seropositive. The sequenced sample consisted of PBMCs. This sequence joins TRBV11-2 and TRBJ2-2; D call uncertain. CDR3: CASSLVFSIDVGELFF. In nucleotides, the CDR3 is TGTGCCAGCAGCTTAGTCTTTAGTATAGATGTCGGGGAGCTGTTTTTT.